This T cell receptor (beta chain) appears in the sequencing data of a study of control samples from healthy donors and cancer patients. Repertoires were generated with immunoSEQ multiplex PCR, while TCRdb's copy carries only in-frame clones and drops some. In the table there are more than 60,000 clones, 89% of which are singletons. Trimming took off 0 bases at V and 7 bases at J, with 13 bases between the two ends. The germline CDR1 and CDR2 sequences are MNHNS and SASEGT. The CDR3 is 16 residues long. The clonotype originates from a woman between 50 and 59 years old with colorectal cancer. The genes are TRBV6-1 and TRBJ1-6, with a weak D call TRBD1 (6 bases). The sequencing input was PBMCs. CDR3 region: CASSEARQVGNSPLHF. CDR3 coding DNA: TGTGCCAGCAGTGAAGCCCGACAGGTCGGAAATTCACCCCTCCACTTT.